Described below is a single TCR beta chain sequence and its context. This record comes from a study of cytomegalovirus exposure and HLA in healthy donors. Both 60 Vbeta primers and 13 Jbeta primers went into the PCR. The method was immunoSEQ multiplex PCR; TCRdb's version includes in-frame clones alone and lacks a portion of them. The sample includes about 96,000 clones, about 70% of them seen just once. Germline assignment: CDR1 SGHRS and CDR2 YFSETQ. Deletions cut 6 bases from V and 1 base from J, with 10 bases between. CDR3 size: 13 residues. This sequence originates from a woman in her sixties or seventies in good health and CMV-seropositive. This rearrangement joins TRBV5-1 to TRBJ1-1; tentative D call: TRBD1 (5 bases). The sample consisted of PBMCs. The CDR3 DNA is TGCGCCAGCACCACTCAGGGGAACACTGAAGCTTTCTTT. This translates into CASTTQGNTEAFF.